This passage covers 14 T cell receptor beta chains from one sample sequenced in a study of cytomegalovirus exposure and HLA in healthy donors. The table came from immunoSEQ multiplex PCR; TCRdb's copy has only in-frame clones and leaves some out. The sample shows about 200,000 clones, 80% to 90% of them seen only once. Sequencing was carried out using PBMCs. These receptors all come from a woman aged 25 to 39 in good health and CMV-seronegative.

The CDR3 loop reads CASSGRSYEQYF. DNA of the CDR3: TGTGCCAGCAGTGGCAGGTCCTACGAGCAGTACTTC. This sequence joins TRBV7-9 and TRBJ2-7; D not certain. The germline V and J ends were trimmed by 6 bases and 1 base, with 7 bases remaining between them. In germline, CDR1 is SEHNR, CDR2 FQNEAQ (reference sequence). The CDR3 totals 12 residues.

The chain is built from TRBV4-1 and TRBJ1-1; no clear D gene. The CDR3 is made up of 14 amino acids. Trimming shortened V by 2 bases and J by 3 bases, and 10 bases separated the two germline ends. The germline V gene has CDR1 MGHRA and CDR2 YSYEKL. The CDR3 DNA reads TGCGCCAGCAGCCAATTCTCTCGGGACACTGAAGCTTTCTTT. Translated, it gives CASSQFSRDTEAFF.

This sequence joins TRBV18 and TRBJ1-4, with a weak D call TRBD1 (6 bases). The V end lost 2 bases, the J end lost 5 bases, and 9 bases lay between the germline ends. CDR3 length: 14 amino acids. CDR1 KGHSH and CDR2 LQKENI come from the germline V gene. The CDR3 here is CASSPNTGNEKLFF. The CDR3 bases are TGTGCCAGCTCACCAAACACAGGGAATGAAAAACTGTTTTTT.

This clone was observed a few times. The rearrangement uses TRBV7-9 and TRBJ1-2, with D hard to call. Between the trimmed V and J ends, which lost 0 bases and 5 bases, there was a span of 4 bases. Germline V gene data show CDR1 as SEHNR and CDR2 as FQNEAQ (reference sequence). The CDR3 is 12 amino acids. For the CDR3, the DNA is TGTGCCAGCAGCTTAGCCACTTATGGCTACACCTTC. Translation gives CASSLATYGYTF.

This sequence joins TRBV5-1 and TRBJ1-2; a possible D gene is TRBD1 (6 bases). The V end was cut by 0 bases, the J end by 8 bases, with 11 bases between. The germline V gene has CDR1 SGHRS and CDR2 YFSETQ. The CDR3 sequence is 13 residues long. The CDR3 bases are TGCGCCAGCAGCTTGGCTGGGGGCCGAGGCTACACCTTC. This codes for CASSLAGGRGYTF.

V and J are TRBV5-1 and TRBJ2-1; TRBD2 might be the D (5 bases). Per germline, CDR1 SGHRS and CDR2 YFSETQ. Deletions cut 0 bases from V and 2 bases from J, with 9 bases between. CDR3 length equals 15 residues. CDR3 sequence reads: CASSLVGVAYNEQFF. CDR3 coding DNA: TGCGCCAGCAGCTTGGTGGGAGTCGCCTACAATGAGCAGTTCTTC. Full variable domain (remainder filled in from reference TRBV5-1 and TRBJ2-1): KAGVTQTPRYLIKTRGQQVTLSCSPISGHRSVSWYQQTPGQGLQFLFEYFSETQRNKGNFPGRFSGRQFSNSRSEMNVSTLELGDSALYLCASSLVGVAYNEQFFGPGTRLTVL.

The rearrangement links TRBV19 to TRBJ2-7; D possibly corresponds to TRBD2 (5 bases). V was trimmed by 3 bases and J by 3 bases, leaving 9 bases between them. Germline values: CDR1 LNHDA, CDR2 SQIVND (reference sequence). CDR3 length equals 13 residues. The CDR3 region is CASSIGINYEQYF. The DNA of the CDR3 is TGTGCCAGTAGTATCGGGATCAACTACGAGCAGTACTTC. The variable domain in full, completed from reference TRBV19 and TRBJ2-7, reads DGGITQSPKYLFRKEGQNVTLSCEQNLNHDAMYWYRQDPGQGLRLIYYSQIVNDFQKGDIAEGYSVSREKKESFPLTVTSAQKNPTAFYLCASSIGINYEQYFGPGTRLTVT.

This chain uses TRBV7-2 with TRBJ2-4; tentatively, D is TRBD1 (5 bases). V gave up 4 bases and J gave up 2 bases, with 12 bases separating them. CDR1 is SGHTA, CDR2 FQGNSA, per germline. The CDR3 loop spans 15 amino acids. In nucleotides, the CDR3 is TGTGCCAGCAGCTCCCTCCCAGGGTCCAAAAACATTCAGTACTTC. It specifies CASSSLPGSKNIQYF.

The V and J genes are TRBV5-1 and TRBJ2-1; TRBD2 matches 10 bases. This CDR3 contains 15 residues. Germline CDR1 reads SGHRS; CDR2 reads YFSETQ. The V and J ends lost 3 bases and 7 bases, in that order; junction bases with no gene match: 7. The CDR3 reads CASSSPGTSANEQFF. CDR3 DNA: TGCGCCAGCAGCTCACCCGGGACTAGCGCTAATGAGCAGTTCTTC.

The chain carries TRBV6-5 and TRBJ1-2; 7 bases agree with TRBD1. CDR3 size: 12 residues. Germline CDR1 reads MNHEY; CDR2 reads SVGAGI. V was clipped by 9 bases and J by 3 bases; unmatched bases: 4. Here the CDR3 reads CASTTGDYGYTF. The CDR3 coding sequence is TGTGCCAGTACAACAGGGGACTATGGCTACACCTTC.

J is TRBJ2-2 and V is TRBV29-1; no firm D call. The V end lost 7 bases, the J end lost 4 bases, and 22 bases lay between the germline ends. Germline CDR1 reads SQVTM; CDR2 reads ANQGSEA. CDR3 length equals 16 residues. CDR3 DNA sequence: TGCAGCGCCGATACCGGGTCCCAACCGGGCACCGGGGAGCTGTTTTTT. The encoded protein is CSADTGSQPGTGELFF.

The chain is built from TRBV27 and TRBJ1-1; no reliable D call. V shed 8 bases and J shed 1 base, with 11 bases lying between them. The CDR3 is 13 amino acids. Germline assignment: CDR1 MNHEY and CDR2 SMNVEV (reference sequence). Here the CDR3 reads CASRVTTNTEAFF. In nucleotides, the CDR3 is TGTGCCAGCCGGGTCACAACGAACACTGAAGCTTTCTTT.

The chain joins TRBV28 to TRBJ1-4, with 8 nucleotides matching TRBD1. Germline lookup yields CDR1 MDHEN and CDR2 SYDVKM. The CDR3 extends over 14 amino acids. V shed 4 bases, J shed 5 bases, and the junction held 3 bases outside the gene matches. For the CDR3, the DNA is TGTGCCAGCAGTTACGACAGGGGAAATGAAAAACTGTTTTTT. This gives the protein CASSYDRGNEKLFF.

As DNA, the CDR3 is TGTGCTAGTGGTTTGGTACTGCCAGGGGGCGTCCCACGCTATGGCTACACCTTC. As protein: CASGLVLPGGVPRYGYTF. The V gene is TRBV12-5, the J gene TRBJ1-2; 8 nucleotides align to TRBD1. From germline, CDR1 is LGHNT and CDR2 FRNRAP. Trimming took 0 bases from V and 4 from J; bases not matched to a gene: 13. The CDR3 is 18 amino acids.